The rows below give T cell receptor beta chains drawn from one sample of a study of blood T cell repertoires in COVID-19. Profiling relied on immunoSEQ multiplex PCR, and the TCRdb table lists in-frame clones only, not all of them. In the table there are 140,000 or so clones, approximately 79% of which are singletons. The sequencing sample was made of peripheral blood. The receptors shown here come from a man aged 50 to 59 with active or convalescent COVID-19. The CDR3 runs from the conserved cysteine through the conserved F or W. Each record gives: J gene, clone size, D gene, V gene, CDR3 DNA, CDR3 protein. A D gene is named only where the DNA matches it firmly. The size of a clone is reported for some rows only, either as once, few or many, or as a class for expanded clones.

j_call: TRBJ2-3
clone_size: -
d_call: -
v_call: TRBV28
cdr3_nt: TGTGCCAGCAGACGCGGGGTGTCGGACTTTTATACGCAGTATTTT
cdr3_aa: CASRRGVSDFYTQYF

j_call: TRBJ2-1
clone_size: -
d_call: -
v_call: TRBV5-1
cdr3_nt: TGCGCCAGCAGCCCCGTAGCGGTTCATGAGCAGTTCTTC
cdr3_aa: CASSPVAVHEQFF

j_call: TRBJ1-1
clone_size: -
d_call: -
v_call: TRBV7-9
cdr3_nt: TGTGCCAGCAGCTTAGTCGTGGGGGGCACTGAAGCTTTCTTT
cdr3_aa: CASSLVVGGTEAFF

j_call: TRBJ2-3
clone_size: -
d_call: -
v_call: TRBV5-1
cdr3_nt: TGCGCCAGCAGCGTGAACCAGGGGGGAGATACGCAGTATTTT
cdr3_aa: CASSVNQGGDTQYF

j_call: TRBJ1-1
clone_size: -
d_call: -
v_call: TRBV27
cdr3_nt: TGTGCCAGCAGTTTAGATGGGGCGCTGACTGAAGCTTTCTTT
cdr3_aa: CASSLDGALTEAFF

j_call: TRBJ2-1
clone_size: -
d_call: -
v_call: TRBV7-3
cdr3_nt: TGTGCCAGCAGCTTTAGACAGAACAATGAGCAGTTCTTC
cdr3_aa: CASSFRQNNEQFF

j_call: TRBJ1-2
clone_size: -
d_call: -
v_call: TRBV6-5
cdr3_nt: TGTGCCAGCAGTTCCCGGACAAGGAACAACTATGGCTACACCTTC
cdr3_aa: CASSSRTRNNYGYTF

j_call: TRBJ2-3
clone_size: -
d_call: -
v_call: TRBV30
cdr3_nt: TGTGCCTGGAGTCCGGGACTTGGCATTGATACGCAGTATTTT
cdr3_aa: CAWSPGLGIDTQYF

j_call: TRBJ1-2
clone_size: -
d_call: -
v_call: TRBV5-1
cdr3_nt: TGCGCCAGCAGCCCCACACTATCCGGCGCTGGCTACACCTTC
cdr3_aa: CASSPTLSGAGYTF

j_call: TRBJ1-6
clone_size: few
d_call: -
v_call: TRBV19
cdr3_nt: TGTGCCAGTAGTAAACAGGATGGAATTAGATCACCCCTCCACTTT
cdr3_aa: CASSKQDGIRSPLHF

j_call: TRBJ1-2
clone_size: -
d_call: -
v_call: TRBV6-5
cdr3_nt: TGTGCCAGCAGTTACTCGGGACTTGGCTACACCTTC
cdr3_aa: CASSYSGLGYTF

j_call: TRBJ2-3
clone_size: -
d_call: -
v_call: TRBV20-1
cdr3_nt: TGCAGTGCTAGTGCACTACTCGAGGCCTACGCAGATACGCAGTATTTT
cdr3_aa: CSASALLEAYADTQYF

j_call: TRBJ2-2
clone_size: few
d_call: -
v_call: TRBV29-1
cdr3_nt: TGCAGCGTTGCGGGCGCAGGGCGCGGGGAGCTGTTTTTT
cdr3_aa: CSVAGAGRGELFF

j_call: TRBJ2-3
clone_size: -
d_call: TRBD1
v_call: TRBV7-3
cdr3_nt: TGTGCCAGCTCTCTAGGACAGGGAGGTACAGATACGCAGTATTTT
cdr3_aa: CASSLGQGGTDTQYF

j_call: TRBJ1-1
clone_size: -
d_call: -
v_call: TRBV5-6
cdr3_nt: TGTGCCAGCAGCTGGGGAGGGTCGGGCACTGAAGCTTTCTTT
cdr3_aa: CASSWGGSGTEAFF

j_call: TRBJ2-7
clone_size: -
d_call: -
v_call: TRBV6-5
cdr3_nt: TGTGCCAGCAGCCCCCCAGGGTTGTCCTACGAGCAGTACTTC
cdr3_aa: CASSPPGLSYEQYF

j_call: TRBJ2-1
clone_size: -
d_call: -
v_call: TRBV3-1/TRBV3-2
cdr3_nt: TGTGCCAGCAGCCTTTCCTCCCTAGCGCCAGAGCAGTTCTTC
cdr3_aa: CASSLSSLAPEQFF

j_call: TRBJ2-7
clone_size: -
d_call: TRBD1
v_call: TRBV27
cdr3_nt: TGTGCCAGCAGGCCCCCGGGACAGGGCTACGAGCAGTACTTC
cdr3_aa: CASRPPGQGYEQYF

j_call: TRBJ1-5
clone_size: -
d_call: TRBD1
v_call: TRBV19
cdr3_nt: TGTGCCAGTAGGGACAGGGCCAGCAATCAGCCCCAGCATTTT
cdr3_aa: CASRDRASNQPQHF

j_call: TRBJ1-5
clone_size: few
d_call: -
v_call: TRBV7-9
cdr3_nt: TGTGCCAGCAGCTTAGCTAGTCAGCCCCAGCATTTT
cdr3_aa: CASSLASQPQHF

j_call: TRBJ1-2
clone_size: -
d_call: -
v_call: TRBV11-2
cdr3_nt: TGTGCCAGCAGCCGCGGGACTTACGGTGGCTACACCTTC
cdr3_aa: CASSRGTYGGYTF

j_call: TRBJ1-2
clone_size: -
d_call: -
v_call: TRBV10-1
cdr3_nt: TGCGCCAGCAGTGACAGGAGATCAGGGTTGGATGGCTACACCTTC
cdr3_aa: CASSDRRSGLDGYTF

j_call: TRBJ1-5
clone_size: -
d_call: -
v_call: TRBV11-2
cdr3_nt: TGTGCCAGCAGCTTAGGGGAAGGATGGGAGCGGCCAGGGCCCCAGCATTTT
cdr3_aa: CASSLGEGWERPGPQHF

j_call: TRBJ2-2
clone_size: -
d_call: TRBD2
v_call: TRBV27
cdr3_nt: TGTGCCAGCAGTTCTCGGACTAGCGGAGTCACCGGGGAGCTGTTTTTT
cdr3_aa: CASSSRTSGVTGELFF

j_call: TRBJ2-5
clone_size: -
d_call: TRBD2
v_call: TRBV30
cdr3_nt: TGTGCCTGGAGTGAGGTGGGAGGGGCAGAGACCCAGTACTTC
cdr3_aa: CAWSEVGGAETQYF

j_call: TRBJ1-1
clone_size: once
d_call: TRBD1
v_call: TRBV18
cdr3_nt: TGTGCCAGCTCCCGGACAGGGGGTAACACTGAAGCTTTCTTT
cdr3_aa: CASSRTGGNTEAFF

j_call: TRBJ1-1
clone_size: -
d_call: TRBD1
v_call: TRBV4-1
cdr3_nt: TGCGCCAGCAGCCAAGAAGGTGCAGGGGGCACTGAAGCTTTCTTT
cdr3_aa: CASSQEGAGGTEAFF

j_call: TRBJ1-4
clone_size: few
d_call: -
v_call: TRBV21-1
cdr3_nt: TGTGCCAGCAGCACGCAAACGGAACCCGGGACAGGGGACCTTTCAACTAATGAAAAACTGTTTTTT
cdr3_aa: CASSTQTEPGTGDLSTNEKLFF

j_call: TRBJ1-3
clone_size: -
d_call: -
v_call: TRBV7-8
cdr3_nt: TGTGCCAGCAGCTTAGTCGTCGGTGACAGAGCTGGAAACACCATATATTTT
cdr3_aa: CASSLVVGDRAGNTIYF

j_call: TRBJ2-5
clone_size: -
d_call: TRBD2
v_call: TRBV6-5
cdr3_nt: TGTGCCAGCAGTTACTCAGCTACTAGCGGAGAGACCCAGTACTTC
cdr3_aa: CASSYSATSGETQYF

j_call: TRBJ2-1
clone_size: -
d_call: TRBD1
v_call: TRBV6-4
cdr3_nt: TGTGCCAGCGGAGGGGACAGGCACAATGAGCAGTTCTTC
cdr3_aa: CASGGDRHNEQFF

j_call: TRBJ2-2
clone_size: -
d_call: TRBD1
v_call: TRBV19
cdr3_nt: TGTGCCAGTAGTCCCCGGACAGGGTTCACCGGGGAGCTGTTTTTT
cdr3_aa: CASSPRTGFTGELFF

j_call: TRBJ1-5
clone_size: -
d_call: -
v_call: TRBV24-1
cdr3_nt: TGTGCCACCAGTGATTCAGGTAGCAATCAGCCCCAGCATTTT
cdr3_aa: CATSDSGSNQPQHF

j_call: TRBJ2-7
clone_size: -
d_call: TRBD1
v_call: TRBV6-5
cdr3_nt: TGTGCCAGCAGTTATTACAGGGGGTACGAGCAGTACTTC
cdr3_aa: CASSYYRGYEQYF

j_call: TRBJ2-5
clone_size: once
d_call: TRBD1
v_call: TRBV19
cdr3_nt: TGTGCCAGTAGTCTTGACAGGGGGGAGACCCAGTACTTC
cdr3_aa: CASSLDRGETQYF

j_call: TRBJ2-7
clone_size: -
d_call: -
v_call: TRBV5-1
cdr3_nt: TGCGCCAGTCAGGACAGCAACTCCTACGAGCAGTACTTC
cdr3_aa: CASQDSNSYEQYF

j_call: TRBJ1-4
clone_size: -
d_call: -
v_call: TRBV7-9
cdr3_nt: TGTGCCAGCAGCGTCCATAATGAAAAACTGTTTTTT
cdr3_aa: CASSVHNEKLFF

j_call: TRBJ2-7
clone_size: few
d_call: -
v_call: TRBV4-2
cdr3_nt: TGTGCCAGCAGCCAAGATCAAGAGCGGGTCGAGCAGTACTTC
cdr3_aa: CASSQDQERVEQYF

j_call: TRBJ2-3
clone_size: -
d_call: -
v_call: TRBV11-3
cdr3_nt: TGTGCCAGCAGCTTTGGGGCTCGCACAGATACGCAGTATTTT
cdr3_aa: CASSFGARTDTQYF

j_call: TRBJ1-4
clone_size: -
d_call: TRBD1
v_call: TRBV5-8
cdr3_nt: TGTGCCAGCAGCCGACCCCAGGGGGCAGTGGAAAAACTGTTTTTT
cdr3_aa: CASSRPQGAVEKLFF

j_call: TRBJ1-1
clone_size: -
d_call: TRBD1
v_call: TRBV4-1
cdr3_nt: TGCGCCAGCAGCCAGAAGACAGGGGCGGGAGTGAACACTGAAGCTTTCTTT
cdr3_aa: CASSQKTGAGVNTEAFF

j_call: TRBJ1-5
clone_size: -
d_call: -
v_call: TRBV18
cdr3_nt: TGTGCCAGCTCACCAGAGCCTCCCCCCGGTCAGCCCCAGCATTTT
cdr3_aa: CASSPEPPPGQPQHF

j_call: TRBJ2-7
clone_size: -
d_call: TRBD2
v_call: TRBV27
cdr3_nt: TGTGCCAGCAGCACTATAAATGTCGGGACTAGCGGGAGGGTATACGAGCAGTACTTC
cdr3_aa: CASSTINVGTSGRVYEQYF

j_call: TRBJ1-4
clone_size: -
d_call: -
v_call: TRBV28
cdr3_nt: TGTGCCAGCATCAAGGCAGGGCTAAATGAAAAACTGTTTTTT
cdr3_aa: CASIKAGLNEKLFF